These T cell receptor beta chains were read from a single sample in a study of T cells in localized non-small cell lung cancer. Generated by immunoSEQ multiplex PCR, the TCRdb table keeps only in-frame clones and is missing some. The sample carries 39,000 or so clones, 83% recorded once. The sequencing here drew on PBMCs, taken before any cancer treatment. Every receptor here comes from a man between 40 and 70 years old with stage II lung adenocarcinoma. The CDR3 runs from the conserved cysteine through the conserved F or W. The order of the fields is clone size, J gene, D gene, V gene, CDR3 protein, CDR3 DNA. D genes are given only for firm matches. Clone size is not always given. Where it is, it says once, few, many or a class for expanded clones.

-	TRBJ2-7	-	TRBV5-6	CASSAAGPTNGQYF	TGTGCCAGCAGCGCGGCCGGGCCTACGAATGGGCAGTACTTC
-	TRBJ2-5	TRBD2	TRBV5-6	CASRPGLAGLETQYF	TGTGCCAGCAGGCCTGGACTAGCGGGTTTAGAGACCCAGTACTTC
-	TRBJ1-1	TRBD1	TRBV6-6	CAAADRGGNTEAFF	TGTGCCGCCGCGGACAGGGGAGGGAACACTGAAGCTTTCTTT
few	TRBJ1-5	-	TRBV7-2	CASSLDSNQPQHF	TGTGCCAGCAGCTTAGACAGCAATCAGCCCCAGCATTTT
-	TRBJ2-5	TRBD1	TRBV7-6	CASSFRTGQETQYF	TGTGCCAGCAGCTTCCGGACAGGGCAAGAGACCCAGTACTTC
-	TRBJ1-5	TRBD1	TRBV5-1	CASSFDRDKPQHF	TGCGCCAGCAGCTTTGACAGGGATAAGCCCCAGCATTTT
-	TRBJ1-5	-	TRBV11-2	CASSLGSLGSNQPQHF	TGTGCCAGCAGCTTAGGGTCCTTGGGGAGCAATCAGCCCCAGCATTTT
-	TRBJ2-7	-	TRBV7-8	CASSPGTLREQYF	TGTGCCAGCAGCCCAGGAACGCTACGGGAGCAGTACTTC
-	TRBJ2-1	TRBD2	TRBV5-6	CASSYIDGGAVEQFF	TGTGCCAGCAGCTATATTGACGGGGGGGCGGTTGAGCAGTTCTTC
-	TRBJ1-2	TRBD1	TRBV6-6	CASSHGQGYGYTF	TGTGCCAGCAGCCACGGACAGGGCTATGGCTACACCTTC
once	TRBJ1-5	TRBD1	TRBV7-8	CASSKGDRGLFGTQHF	TGTGCCAGCAGCAAAGGCGACAGGGGGCTCTTCGGGACCCAGCATTTT
-	TRBJ2-5	TRBD1	TRBV6-6	CASSSIGGQETQYF	TGTGCCAGCAGTTCCATAGGGGGCCAGGAGACCCAGTACTTC
-	TRBJ2-2	-	TRBV2	CASSRQYTGELFF	TGTGCCAGCAGTCGACAGTACACCGGGGAGCTGTTTTTT
-	TRBJ2-5	-	TRBV7-3	CASSLSSGTAPRTQYF	TGTGCCAGCAGCTTAAGCTCCGGGACCGCGCCGAGGACCCAGTACTTC
few	TRBJ1-2	-	TRBV6-6	CASSSGVPNYGYTF	TGTGCCAGCAGTTCAGGGGTACCTAACTATGGCTACACCTTC
-	TRBJ1-5	-	TRBV6-1	CAIHDGYQPQHF	TGTGCCATCCACGACGGCTATCAGCCCCAGCATTTT
-	TRBJ2-2	-	TRBV5-1	CASSLNRDFNTGELFF	TGCGCCAGCAGCTTGAACAGGGACTTTAACACCGGGGAGCTGTTTTTT
-	TRBJ2-1	-	TRBV5-6	CASSPGLGTYNEQFF	TGTGCCAGCAGCCCGGGACTCGGGACCTACAATGAGCAGTTCTTC
-	TRBJ2-1	TRBD2	TRBV10-3	CAISESTSESYNEQFF	TGTGCCATCAGTGAGTCAACTAGCGAGTCATACAATGAGCAGTTCTTC
-	TRBJ1-1	-	TRBV15	CATSSERTSTEAFF	TGTGCCACCAGCAGTGAGCGGACAAGCACTGAAGCTTTCTTT
-	TRBJ1-1	-	TRBV9	CASSGGTLGNTEAFF	TGTGCCAGCAGCGGGGGGACTTTAGGAAACACTGAAGCTTTCTTT
-	TRBJ1-1	-	TRBV19	CATWGGSISDTEAFF	TGTGCCACCTGGGGGGGATCTATCTCAGACACTGAAGCTTTCTTT
-	TRBJ2-7	TRBD1	TRBV6-5	CASSPTGMNEQYF	TGTGCCAGCAGTCCGACAGGGATGAACGAGCAGTACTTC
once	TRBJ2-1	-	TRBV7-8	CASSLSGGGFYNEQFF	TGTGCCAGCAGCTTAAGTGGTGGAGGGTTCTACAATGAGCAGTTCTTC
-	TRBJ1-6	-	TRBV7-9	CASSFSNSPLHF	TGTGCCAGCAGTTTCTCAAATTCACCCCTCCACTTT
-	TRBJ1-2	TRBD1	TRBV7-2	CASSQTGGAANYGYTF	TGTGCCAGCAGCCAGACAGGGGGCGCAGCTAACTATGGCTACACCTTC
-	TRBJ2-7	TRBD1	TRBV5-1	CASSAGTGPEEQYF	TGCGCCAGCAGCGCAGGGACAGGACCGGAGGAGCAGTACTTC
-	TRBJ1-5	-	TRBV6-1	CASSEWDFNQPQHF	TGTGCCAGCAGTGAATGGGACTTCAATCAGCCCCAGCATTTT
-	TRBJ1-4	-	TRBV25-1	CASSDPGSEKLFF	TGTGCCAGCAGTGACCCAGGGAGTGAAAAACTGTTTTTT
once	TRBJ1-6	TRBD1	TRBV7-3	CASSLWGQGASPLHF	TGTGCCAGCAGCTTATGGGGACAGGGAGCTTCACCCCTCCACTTT
-	TRBJ2-7	TRBD2	TRBV6-5	CASSYSGMSYEQYF	TGTGCCAGCAGTTACAGCGGGATGAGCTACGAGCAGTACTTC
-	TRBJ1-6	-	TRBV6-5	CASSQNLDSPLHF	TGTGCCAGCAGTCAGAATTTGGATTCACCCCTCCACTTT
medium-sized	TRBJ2-3	TRBD2	TRBV5-1	CASSQRGEFTDTQYF	TGCGCCAGCAGCCAGCGGGGGGAATTCACAGATACGCAGTATTTT
-	TRBJ1-1	-	TRBV6-5	CASSYDLGENTEAFF	TGTGCCAGCAGTTACGACTTGGGCGAGAACACTGAAGCTTTCTTT
-	TRBJ1-2	-	TRBV6-6	CASSYQGNGYTF	TGTGCCAGCAGTTACCAGGGAAATGGCTACACCTTC
-	TRBJ2-6	-	TRBV7-2	CASSLGYSGANVLTF	TGTGCCAGCAGCTTAGGGTACTCTGGGGCCAACGTCCTGACTTTC
-	TRBJ1-2	TRBD1	TRBV11-1	CASSPTGGKYGYTF	TGTGCCAGCAGCCCAACAGGGGGCAAGTATGGCTACACCTTC
-	TRBJ1-5	TRBD1	TRBV19	CASSIRKGQGNQPQHF	TGTGCCAGTAGTATAAGGAAGGGACAGGGCAATCAGCCCCAGCATTTT
-	TRBJ1-4	-	TRBV4-3	CASSPWTSGEKLFF	TGCGCCAGCAGCCCCTGGACCTCCGGTGAAAAACTGTTTTTT
medium-sized	TRBJ2-2	TRBD1	TRBV2	CASRGTGRAEELFF	TGTGCCAGCAGGGGGACAGGGAGGGCGGAGGAGCTGTTTTTT
-	TRBJ1-2	-	TRBV27	CASSPKREANYGYTF	TGTGCCAGCAGTCCCAAAAGGGAAGCTAACTATGGCTACACCTTC
-	TRBJ2-1	-	TRBV5-1	CASSLAPGRNEQFF	TGCGCCAGCAGCTTGGCCCCAGGGCGAAATGAGCAGTTCTTC
-	TRBJ2-3	-	TRBV7-2	CASSFPQTHTQYF	TGTGCCAGCAGCTTTCCGCAGACGCATACGCAGTATTTT
-	TRBJ1-1	-	TRBV15	CATSREAGRYTEAFF	TGTGCCACCAGCAGAGAAGCAGGGAGATACACTGAAGCTTTCTTT
-	TRBJ2-3	TRBD2	TRBV5-1	CASSQGTSGDTQYF	TGCGCCAGCAGCCAGGGCACTAGCGGTGATACGCAGTATTTT
-	TRBJ2-3	TRBD2	TRBV10-3	CAIREGLARDTDTQYF	TGTGCCATCAGGGAGGGACTAGCGAGAGACACAGATACGCAGTATTTT
-	TRBJ2-7	TRBD1	TRBV11-2	CASSSPTGGRSYEQYF	TGTGCCAGCAGCTCTCCGACAGGGGGCCGATCGTACGAGCAGTACTTC
-	TRBJ2-1	TRBD2	TRBV6-6	CASSLTSGRNEQFF	TGTGCCAGCAGCCTTACTAGCGGGCGCAATGAGCAGTTCTTC
once	TRBJ2-1	-	TRBV7-9	CASSSWRGRRSSYNEQFF	TGTGCCAGCAGCTCGTGGAGAGGCCGGAGGAGCTCCTACAATGAGCAGTTCTTC
-	TRBJ1-4	-	TRBV27	CASRGGGYNEKLFF	TGTGCCAGCAGGGGAGGGGGTTATAATGAAAAACTGTTTTTT
-	TRBJ2-1	-	TRBV9	CASSVKGEDEQFF	TGTGCCAGCAGCGTAAAGGGGGAAGATGAGCAGTTCTTC
few	TRBJ2-7	-	TRBV4-1	CASSQDVGYEQYF	TGCGCCAGCAGCCAAGATGTGGGTTACGAGCAGTACTTC
few	TRBJ1-2	-	TRBV14	CASSQGVGSNTF	TGTGCCAGCAGCCAAGGCGTGGGAAGTAACACCTTC
-	TRBJ1-4	-	TRBV9	CASSVGQATNEKLFF	TGTGCCAGCAGCGTCGGGCAAGCAACTAATGAAAAACTGTTTTTT
-	TRBJ2-1	TRBD2	TRBV11-2	CASSLDGRDEQFF	TGTGCCAGCAGCCTAGACGGGAGGGATGAGCAGTTCTTC
-	TRBJ2-3	-	TRBV19	CASSEMSGSTDTQYF	TGTGCCAGTAGTGAGATGAGCGGGAGCACAGATACGCAGTATTTT
-	TRBJ2-7	TRBD1	TRBV27	CASSPTGTGSYEQYF	TGTGCCAGCAGCCCCACCGGGACAGGCTCCTACGAGCAGTACTTC
once	TRBJ2-1	TRBD2	TRBV4-2	CASSRTSGSPDEQFF	TGTGCCAGCAGCCGGACTAGCGGGAGTCCCGATGAGCAGTTCTTC
-	TRBJ1-1	-	TRBV4-3	CASSQDPGPNTEAFF	TGCGCCAGCAGCCAAGATCCGGGGCCGAACACTGAAGCTTTCTTT
-	TRBJ2-7	TRBD2	TRBV29-1	CSVELSASGRDSYEQYF	TGCAGCGTTGAATTGTCGGCTAGCGGGAGGGATTCCTACGAGCAGTACTTC